These T cell receptor beta chains were read from a single sample in a study of shared clonotypes between healthy human individuals. The protocol was immunoSEQ multiplex PCR, while the TCRdb copy is restricted to in-frame clones and leaves out a portion. The sample yields some 1.4 million clones, roughly 97% seen once. The specimen was naive CD4+ T cells sorted from blood. The receptors come from a man younger than 45 in good health. Both conserved end residues are part of each CDR3. D genes are given only for firm matches. Clone size, where shown, is once, few, many, or a class for clones that have expanded.

clone size	V gene	D gene	J gene	CDR3 protein	CDR3 DNA
-	TRBV2	-	TRBJ2-7	CASSEASYEQYF	TGTGCCAGCAGTGAAGCGTCCTACGAGCAGTACTTC
once	TRBV7-9	TRBD2	TRBJ2-1	CASSTGLAGVHEQFF	TGTGCCAGCAGTACAGGACTAGCGGGAGTCCATGAGCAGTTCTTC
-	TRBV29-1	-	TRBJ2-7	CSVGTAGDYEQYF	TGCAGCGTTGGGACAGCGGGCGACTACGAGCAGTACTTC
-	TRBV6-5	TRBD1	TRBJ1-4	CASSYSPTGVGGKLFF	TGTGCCAGCAGTTACTCCCCGACAGGGGTGGGAGGAAAACTGTTTTTT
-	TRBV6-1	-	TRBJ1-4	CASSEYGRDATNEKLFF	TGTGCCAGCAGTGAATACGGCAGGGATGCAACTAATGAAAAACTGTTTTTT
-	TRBV7-8	-	TRBJ2-7	CASSLAATRSYEQYF	TGTGCCAGCAGCTTAGCTGCCACTCGCTCCTACGAGCAGTACTTC
-	TRBV19	-	TRBJ1-1	CASSASMNTEAFF	TGTGCCAGTAGTGCGTCCATGAACACTGAAGCTTTCTTT
-	TRBV18	-	TRBJ1-5	CASSPGPVDQPQHF	TGTGCCAGCTCACCGGGACCCGTCGACCAGCCCCAGCATTTT
once	TRBV7-2	-	TRBJ2-1	CASSLSASSYNEQFF	TGTGCCAGCAGCTTATCGGCGAGCTCCTACAATGAGCAGTTCTTC
-	TRBV4-3	-	TRBJ2-7	CASSQLSRGEQYF	TGCGCCAGCAGCCAGCTATCCAGGGGCGAGCAGTACTTC
once	TRBV7-9	TRBD1	TRBJ2-7	CASSFPGQGRADYEQYF	TGTGCCAGCAGCTTCCCCGGACAGGGCAGGGCAGACTACGAGCAGTACTTC
-	TRBV27	-	TRBJ1-4	CASSRAGTLHEKLFF	TGTGCCAGCAGTCGAGCCGGGACACTTCATGAAAAACTGTTTTTT
-	TRBV6-1	-	TRBJ2-3	CASSDQYTDTQYF	TGTGCCAGCAGTGACCAATACACAGATACGCAGTATTTT
-	TRBV18	TRBD2	TRBJ2-7	CASSPGLAINEQYF	TGTGCCAGCTCACCCGGACTAGCGATCAACGAGCAGTACTTC
-	TRBV7-3	-	TRBJ2-7	CASSLGSGSEQYF	TGTGCCAGCAGCTTAGGTAGCGGTAGCGAGCAGTACTTC
-	TRBV2	-	TRBJ2-5	CASSPITSNQETQYF	TGTGCCAGCAGCCCGATAACTAGTAACCAAGAGACCCAGTACTTC
-	TRBV5-4	TRBD2	TRBJ2-1	CASSNSGTLRNEQFF	TGTGCCAGCAGCAATAGCGGGACCCTGCGGAATGAGCAGTTCTTC
-	TRBV7-9	-	TRBJ2-7	CASSASLGSWCF	TGTGCCAGCAGCGCTAGCTTGGGGAGTTGGTGCTTC
once	TRBV6-5	-	TRBJ2-1	CASSYGGTAYNEQFF	TGTGCCAGCAGTTACGGGGGGACAGCCTACAATGAGCAGTTCTTC
-	TRBV10-3	-	TRBJ2-3	CAISESFGMAGISTDTQYF	TGTGCCATCAGTGAGTCGTTCGGAATGGCGGGGATCAGCACAGATACGCAGTATTTT
-	TRBV10-2	TRBD2	TRBJ2-3	CASSDPLRFGASGSYVTDTQYF	TGCGCCAGCAGTGACCCTCTCCGTTTTGGGGCTAGCGGGAGTTATGTAACAGATACGCAGTATTTT
-	TRBV4-1	-	TRBJ2-1	CASSLQGWQFF	TGCGCCAGCAGCCTCCAGGGGTGGCAGTTCTTC
-	TRBV5-1	TRBD1	TRBJ1-4	CASSLAGQANEKLFF	TGCGCCAGCAGCTTGGCCGGACAGGCGAATGAAAAACTGTTTTTT
once	TRBV25-1	TRBD2	TRBJ2-1	CASSKRTSHNEQFF	TGTGCCAGCAGTAAACGGACTAGTCACAATGAGCAGTTCTTC
-	TRBV15	-	TRBJ2-7	CATSRGGDSLEAEYF	TGTGCCACCAGCAGAGGAGGGGACTCCTTGGAAGCCGAGTACTTC
-	TRBV19	TRBD2	TRBJ2-6	CATHKGLAGDSGANVLTF	TGTGCCACCCACAAGGGACTAGCGGGCGATTCTGGGGCCAACGTCCTGACTTTC
-	TRBV5-1	TRBD2	TRBJ2-7	CASSLAGGSYEQYF	TGCGCCAGCAGCTTAGCGGGAGGATCCTACGAGCAGTACTTC
-	TRBV19	-	TRBJ2-2	CASFVGGGSGELFF	TGTGCCAGTTTTGTGGGAGGAGGGTCCGGGGAGCTGTTTTTT
-	TRBV5-1	TRBD2	TRBJ2-5	CASSHTSDQETQYF	TGCGCCAGCAGCCATACTAGCGACCAAGAGACCCAGTACTTC
-	TRBV28	TRBD2	TRBJ2-7	CASSFERGVSYEQYF	TGTGCCAGCAGTTTTGAGCGGGGGGTCTCCTACGAGCAGTACTTC
-	TRBV6-4	-	TRBJ1-1	CASSDVGTENTEAFF	TGTGCCAGCAGTGACGTGGGAACAGAGAACACTGAAGCTTTCTTT
-	TRBV18	-	TRBJ2-1	CASSGKAAGGSYNEQFF	TGTGCCAGCTCAGGAAAGGCAGCAGGGGGGTCCTACAATGAGCAGTTCTTC
-	TRBV29-1	-	TRBJ2-5	CSACMRGSEETQYF	TGCAGCGCATGTATGAGGGGGTCAGAGGAGACCCAGTACTTC
-	TRBV19	-	TRBJ1-5	CASSSRQDHQPQHF	TGTGCCAGTAGTTCACGACAGGATCATCAGCCCCAGCATTTT
-	TRBV25-1	-	TRBJ1-2	CASSEIGSDRDYGYTF	TGTGCCAGCAGTGAAATTGGGTCGGACCGAGACTATGGCTACACCTTC
-	TRBV7-6	TRBD2	TRBJ2-7	CASSLGTSAPYEQYF	TGTGCCAGCAGCTTAGGGACTAGCGCTCCCTACGAGCAGTACTTC
-	TRBV11-2	TRBD1	TRBJ1-1	CASSTYRGGTEAFF	TGTGCCAGCAGCACCTACAGGGGAGGGACTGAAGCTTTCTTT
-	TRBV5-1	TRBD2	TRBJ2-1	CASSLSGTSVYNEQFF	TGCGCCAGCAGCTTGTCCGGGACTAGCGTGTACAATGAGCAGTTCTTC